These 13 T cell receptor beta chains were sequenced from one sample in a study of T cell changes during pregnancy in multiple sclerosis. TCRdb keeps only in-frame clones here, not all; method: immunoSEQ multiplex PCR. The sample holds 15,000 or so clones, 80% to 90% seen once. The input for sequencing was CD8+ T cells from peripheral blood mononuclear cells, taken in the first trimester of pregnancy. These receptor sequences come from a female donor with multiple sclerosis, enrolled in a pregnancy study.

The chain is built from TRBV28 and TRBJ2-7; the match to TRBD1 covers 11 bases. This CDR3 has 14 amino acids. The V gene end was trimmed by 8 bases and the J gene end by 4 bases; junction bases not matched to a gene: 7. CDR1 and CDR2 (germline): MDHEN, SYDVKM. CDR3: CASVDRGPDYEQYF. The CDR3 nucleotides read TGTGCCAGCGTGGACAGGGGGCCCGATTACGAGCAGTACTTC.

This clone was found once. The chain carries TRBV19 and TRBJ2-3; D is perhaps TRBD1 (5 bases). CDR1 and CDR2 (germline): LNHDA, SQIVND (reference sequence). The V and J ends lost 1 base and 1 base respectively, with 9 bases between them. The CDR3 length is 15 residues. CDR3 in amino acids: CASSIVQGRTDTQYF. In nucleotides, the CDR3 is TGTGCCAGTAGTATAGTTCAGGGCCGCACAGATACGCAGTATTTT.

The chain carries TRBV27 and TRBJ2-1; the D gene is possibly TRBD1 (6 bases). From germline, CDR1 is MNHEY and CDR2 SMNVEV (reference sequence). This CDR3 has 15 amino acids. Trimming removed 2 bases at V and 2 bases at J, with 10 bases between. CDR3 sequence: CASSLTAGAYNEQFF. In DNA form, the CDR3 reads TGTGCCAGCAGTTTAACGGCAGGGGCCTACAATGAGCAGTTCTTC.

The chain joins TRBV15 to TRBJ2-1; D is possibly TRBD2 (6 bases). Germline CDR1 reads LNHNV; CDR2 reads YYDKDF (reference sequence). The CDR3 covers 14 residues. Trimming left V 8 bases short and J 7 bases short, with 18 bases between. CDR3 bases: TGTGCCACCGAACCCGGGACTTTACCTAATGAGCAGTTCTTC. Translating it yields CATEPGTLPNEQFF.

V is TRBV7-9 and J is TRBJ1-1; the match to TRBD1 covers 9 bases. V lost 5 bases to trimming and J lost 4 bases; unmatched junction nucleotides: 5. Germline lookup yields CDR1 SEHNR and CDR2 FQNEAQ (reference sequence). The CDR3 has 14 amino acids. The chain's CDR3 is CASSEQGAGTEAFF. DNA of the CDR3: TGTGCCAGCAGCGAACAGGGGGCCGGCACTGAAGCTTTCTTT.

V gene TRBV27 combines with J gene TRBJ1-2, with 12 positions matching TRBD1. CDR3 length: 15 residues. V lost 5 bases to trimming and J lost 8 bases; unmatched junction nucleotides: 9. The germline V gene encodes CDR1 MNHEY and CDR2 SMNVEV (reference sequence). The CDR3 reads CASSANRDRGPGYTF. For the CDR3, the DNA is TGTGCCAGCAGTGCGAACCGGGACAGGGGGCCGGGCTACACCTTC.

The gene calls are TRBV19 and TRBJ2-7; D not resolved. The V end was cut by 4 bases, the J end by 3 bases, with 10 bases between. Germline CDR1 reads LNHDA; CDR2 reads SQIVND (reference sequence). The CDR3 is 13 residues long. The CDR3 region has the DNA TGTGCCAGTAGTAGTTATCACTACTACGAGCAGTACTTC. Translation: CASSSYHYYEQYF.

The chain couples TRBV5-4 to TRBJ2-5; TRBD1 agrees at 11 bases. The germline V gene encodes CDR1 SGHNT and CDR2 YYREEE (reference sequence). This CDR3 is built from 14 residues. V trimming: 4 bases; J trimming: 2 bases; junction bases outside the gene matches: 1. For the CDR3, the DNA is TGTGCCAGCAGCGGGGACAGGGGGCAAGAGACCCAGTACTTC. Protein product: CASSGDRGQETQYF.

This sequence joins TRBV9 and TRBJ1-2; 12 bases are shared with TRBD1. The CDR3 totals 16 residues. Per the germline V gene, CDR1 is SGDLS and CDR2 is YYNGEE. J was trimmed by 4 bases and V by 3 bases; bases with no gene match: 7. This chain's CDR3 is CASSEGTGGYPYGYTF. DNA of the CDR3: TGTGCCAGCAGCGAGGGGACAGGGGGCTACCCCTATGGCTACACCTTC.

The chain employs TRBV2 and TRBJ1-2; perhaps TRBD1 as D (5 bases). This CDR3 is 12 amino acids long. CDR1 and CDR2 (germline): SNHLY, FYNNEI. V lost 9 bases and J 2 bases, leaving 10 bases between the germline ends. The CDR3 sequence is CASTGSNYGYTF. The CDR3 DNA follows: TGTGCCAGTACAGGATCAAACTATGGCTACACCTTC.

The chain has TRBV9 and TRBJ2-3; 8 nucleotides align to TRBD1. The germline CDR1 and CDR2 sequences are SGDLS and YYNGEE. The CDR3 runs to 14 residues. V shed 0 bases and J 4 bases; nucleotides not matched to a gene: 1. The CDR3 DNA sequence: TGTGCCAGCAGCGTAGGACAGGGGCCAGATACGCAGTATTTT. Its protein is CASSVGQGPDTQYF.

This chain connects TRBV9 to TRBJ2-2, with a tentative D call TRBD2 (6 bases). The CDR3 has 15 residues. The V end lost 3 bases, the J end lost 0 bases, and 9 bases lay between the germline ends. The germline CDR1 and CDR2 sequences are SGDLS and YYNGEE. The CDR3 nucleotides are TGTGCCAGCAGCGCCACGGGGGCGAACACCGGGGAGCTGTTTTTT. This translates into CASSATGANTGELFF.

The V and J genes are TRBV19 and TRBJ1-1; no firm D call. Germline V gene lookup returns CDR1 LNHDA and CDR2 SQIVND (reference sequence). The CDR3 runs to 13 residues. Between the trimmed V and J ends, which lost 4 bases and 1 base, there was a span of 7 bases. CDR3 loop: CASSSPGNTEAFF. The DNA for the CDR3 is TGTGCCAGTAGTAGCCCCGGGAACACTGAAGCTTTCTTT.